This T cell receptor beta chain was captured by sequencing in a study of cytomegalovirus exposure and HLA in healthy donors. Trimming cost V 1 base and J 0 bases, with 10 bases left between them. The germline V gene encodes CDR1 SGHVS and CDR2 FNYEAQ. The CDR3 is 15 residues long. The PCR made use of 60 Vbeta and 13 Jbeta primers. Profiling relied on immunoSEQ multiplex PCR, and the TCRdb table lists in-frame clones only, not all of them. The sample has 110,000 to 150,000 clones; around 82% are singletons. The count of this clone is one. The antigen is unknown. Whole-study findings and limits: More clonal expansion characterized HLA-associated TCR beta chains than equally common others in a later analysis. It has been reported that TCR beta sequences accurately predicted the HLA-A and HLA-B alleles of most subjects. A previous analysis found most TCR beta V segments productive roughly 87% or roughly 30% of the time.

This clonotype was obtained from a man between 40 and 49 years old in good health and CMV-seropositive. Sequences were obtained from PBMCs. The V gene is TRBV7-6, the J gene TRBJ2-7; D perhaps matches TRBD2 (6 bases). This CDR3 is CASSLGGGSSYEQYF. In DNA, the CDR3 is TGTGCCAGCAGCTTAGGTGGAGGGAGCTCCTACGAGCAGTACTTC.